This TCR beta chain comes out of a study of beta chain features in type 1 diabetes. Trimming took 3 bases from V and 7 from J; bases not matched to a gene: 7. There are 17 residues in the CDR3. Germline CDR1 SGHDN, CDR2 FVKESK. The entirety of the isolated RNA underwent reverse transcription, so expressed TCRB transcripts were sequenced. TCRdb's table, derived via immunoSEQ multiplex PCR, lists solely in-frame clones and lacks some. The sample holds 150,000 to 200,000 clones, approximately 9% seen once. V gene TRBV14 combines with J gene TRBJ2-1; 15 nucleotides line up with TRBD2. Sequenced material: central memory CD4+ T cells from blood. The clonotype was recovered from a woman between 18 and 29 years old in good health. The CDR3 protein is CASSHRGLAGGPNEQFF. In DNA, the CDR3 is TGTGCCAGCAGCCACCGCGGACTAGCGGGAGGGCCGAATGAGCAGTTCTTC.